These T cell receptor beta chains were read from a single sample in a study of T cell repertoires in cytomegalovirus infection. TCRdb re-called the reads through MiXCR, storing one row per CDR3 protein. The table records under 850,000 distinct CDR3 sequences, roughly 36% of them present only once. The material sequenced was PBMCs. The receptor set was obtained from a human donor in good health (CMV status not recorded). Some clones in this sample may be carry-over from other donors' samples. Each CDR3 is given with its conserved first and last residue. Fields, in order: D gene, J gene, clone size, V gene, CDR3 DNA, CDR3 protein. The D gene is left open where the match is weak. Size is stated for part of the rows, as once, few or many counts, or as a class when the clone is expanded.

D gene: .
J gene: TRBJ2-7
clone size: .
V gene: TRBV7-6
CDR3 DNA: TGTGCCAGCAGCTTAGGAGGGGGATTCGAGCAGTACTTC
CDR3 protein: CASSLGGGFEQYF

D gene: .
J gene: TRBJ1-5
clone size: .
V gene: TRBV28
CDR3 DNA: TGTGCCAGCAGAACGGACACCTTTGGCAATCAGCCCCAGCATTTT
CDR3 protein: CASRTDTFGNQPQHF

D gene: TRBD1
J gene: TRBJ1-1
clone size: many
V gene: TRBV7-2
CDR3 DNA: TGTGCCAGCAGCCGTCGGGACAGGGCTTCTGAAGCTTTCTTT
CDR3 protein: CASSRRDRASEAFF

D gene: TRBD1
J gene: TRBJ1-2
clone size: .
V gene: TRBV6-8
CDR3 DNA: TGTGCCAGCAGTTACTATACAGGGGGCGCGGTTGGCTACACCTTC
CDR3 protein: CASSYYTGGAVGYTF

D gene: .
J gene: TRBJ1-6
clone size: many
V gene: TRBV7-2
CDR3 DNA: TGTGCCAGCAGCACGGACAGTAGGAGGGCCCTCCACTTT
CDR3 protein: CASSTDSRRALHF

D gene: .
J gene: TRBJ2-6
clone size: .
V gene: TRBV7-9
CDR3 DNA: TGTGCCAGCAGCTCCCCCCGGAGAGGTATCAACTCTGGGGCCAACGTCCTGACTTTC
CDR3 protein: CASSSPRRGINSGANVLTF

D gene: TRBD1
J gene: TRBJ2-3
clone size: .
V gene: TRBV12-5
CDR3 DNA: TGTGCTAGTGGTACCGGACAGGGGACAGATACGCAGTATTTT
CDR3 protein: CASGTGQGTDTQYF

D gene: .
J gene: TRBJ1-1
clone size: .
V gene: TRBV29-1
CDR3 DNA: TGCAGCGTCCTGGCCGGAGGAGTTGCCACTGAAGCTTTCTTT
CDR3 protein: CSVLAGGVATEAFF

D gene: .
J gene: TRBJ2-3
clone size: .
V gene: TRBV7-8
CDR3 DNA: TGTGCCAGCAATCCCCCCGGTGTCAGGCCCGATACGCAGTATTTT
CDR3 protein: CASNPPGVRPDTQYF

D gene: TRBD1
J gene: TRBJ1-3
clone size: few
V gene: TRBV7-2
CDR3 DNA: TGTGCCAGCAGCCCCATCGGGACAGAGGGAAACACCATATATTTT
CDR3 protein: CASSPIGTEGNTIYF

D gene: .
J gene: TRBJ2-3
clone size: .
V gene: TRBV13
CDR3 DNA: TGTGCCAGCAGCTCACGGGCTACGCAGTATTTT
CDR3 protein: CASSSRATQYF

D gene: .
J gene: TRBJ2-2
clone size: many
V gene: TRBV12-3/TRBV12-4
CDR3 DNA: TGTGCCAGCAGCTTTGGGGCCGGGGAGCTGTTTTTT
CDR3 protein: CASSFGAGELFF

D gene: .
J gene: TRBJ1-1
clone size: once
V gene: TRBV28
CDR3 DNA: TGTGCCAGCAGTCGGGGACACCCGATCACTGAAGCTTTCTTT
CDR3 protein: CASSRGHPITEAFF

D gene: TRBD1
J gene: TRBJ2-3
clone size: .
V gene: TRBV12-3/TRBV12-4
CDR3 DNA: TGTGCCAGCGGTTACCAGGGGGCAGGTACGCAGTATTTT
CDR3 protein: CASGYQGAGTQYF

D gene: .
J gene: TRBJ1-6
clone size: .
V gene: TRBV5-1
CDR3 DNA: TGCGCCAGCAGCTTAGGACATCTGGATTCACCCCTCCACTTT
CDR3 protein: CASSLGHLDSPLHF

D gene: .
J gene: TRBJ2-3
clone size: many
V gene: TRBV5-1
CDR3 DNA: TGCGCCAGCAGCTTGTCTGGTGGAAGTCCAGATACGCAGTATTTT
CDR3 protein: CASSLSGGSPDTQYF

D gene: .
J gene: TRBJ2-3
clone size: few
V gene: TRBV5-1
CDR3 DNA: TGCGCCAGCAGCGGGGAGGTAGCAGCAGATACGCAGTATTTT
CDR3 protein: CASSGEVAADTQYF

D gene: .
J gene: TRBJ1-2
clone size: .
V gene: TRBV7-6
CDR3 DNA: TGTGCCAGCAGCCTCGACACGGGGCTGGGCTATGGCTACACCTTC
CDR3 protein: CASSLDTGLGYGYTF

D gene: .
J gene: TRBJ2-3
clone size: .
V gene: TRBV5-1
CDR3 DNA: TGCGCCAGCCAGGGGACTAAAACCTTCACAGATACGCAGTATTTT
CDR3 protein: CASQGTKTFTDTQYF

D gene: .
J gene: TRBJ1-5
clone size: many
V gene: TRBV6-1
CDR3 DNA: TGTGCCAGCAGTGGTTCAGGGACCCTGAATCAGCCCCAGCATTTT
CDR3 protein: CASSGSGTLNQPQHF

D gene: TRBD1
J gene: TRBJ2-2
clone size: .
V gene: TRBV4-1
CDR3 DNA: TGCGCCAGCAGCCAACAACCGGGACAGACTAACACCGGGGAGCTGTTTTTT
CDR3 protein: CASSQQPGQTNTGELFF

D gene: .
J gene: TRBJ2-7
clone size: .
V gene: TRBV6-1
CDR3 DNA: TGTGCCGGGAAGAAGAGAGGGCCCTACGAGCAGTACTTC
CDR3 protein: CAGKKRGPYEQYF

D gene: .
J gene: TRBJ1-4
clone size: .
V gene: TRBV4-1
CDR3 DNA: TGCGCCAGCAGCCAAGCAAGTCTCGAGAATGAAAAACTGTTTTTT
CDR3 protein: CASSQASLENEKLFF

D gene: TRBD2
J gene: TRBJ2-5
clone size: .
V gene: TRBV3-1
CDR3 DNA: TGTGCCAGCAGCCAAGGTTCGGGCGGGAGGGCCCGGGAGACCCAGTACTTC
CDR3 protein: CASSQGSGGRARETQYF

D gene: TRBD1
J gene: TRBJ1-1
clone size: .
V gene: TRBV15
CDR3 DNA: TGTGCCACCAGCAGACAGGGGGTAACTGAAGCTTTCTTT
CDR3 protein: CATSRQGVTEAFF

D gene: TRBD2
J gene: TRBJ2-7
clone size: .
V gene: TRBV28
CDR3 DNA: TGTGCCAGCGCCGGGACTAGCGGGAGTAACTACGAGCAGTACTTC
CDR3 protein: CASAGTSGSNYEQYF

D gene: TRBD2
J gene: TRBJ2-5
clone size: .
V gene: TRBV28
CDR3 DNA: TGTGCCAGCAGCTGGACTAGCGGGGACCAAGAGACCCAGTACTTC
CDR3 protein: CASSWTSGDQETQYF

D gene: TRBD1
J gene: TRBJ1-1
clone size: many
V gene: TRBV7-8
CDR3 DNA: TGTGCCAGCAGCTCACCGACAGGGCCGAACACTGAAGCTTTCTTT
CDR3 protein: CASSSPTGPNTEAFF

D gene: .
J gene: TRBJ2-5
clone size: .
V gene: TRBV5-6
CDR3 DNA: TGTGCCAGCAGCTTCGCGGGTCGGGGCCAAGAGACCCAGTACTTC
CDR3 protein: CASSFAGRGQETQYF

D gene: TRBD1
J gene: TRBJ1-5
clone size: .
V gene: TRBV6-5
CDR3 DNA: TGTGCCAGCAGGCAGGGGGCGCTTAGCAATCAGCCCAAGCATTTT
CDR3 protein: CASRQGALSNQPKHF

D gene: TRBD1
J gene: TRBJ2-7
clone size: .
V gene: TRBV28
CDR3 DNA: TGTGCCAGCAGTTTAGAACTCGGGACAGCCTACGAGCAGTACTTC
CDR3 protein: CASSLELGTAYEQYF

D gene: .
J gene: TRBJ1-5
clone size: .
V gene: TRBV5-5
CDR3 DNA: TGTGCCAGCAGCCAAGATACCTTTAGCAATCAGCCCCAGCATTTT
CDR3 protein: CASSQDTFSNQPQHF

D gene: .
J gene: TRBJ1-2
clone size: few
V gene: TRBV6-5
CDR3 DNA: TGTGCCAGCCGACGGGGACTTAACTATGGCTACACCTTC
CDR3 protein: CASRRGLNYGYTF

D gene: .
J gene: TRBJ2-1
clone size: once
V gene: TRBV27
CDR3 DNA: TGTGCCAGCACCCGGGGAATAGCGCACAATGAGCAGTTCTTC
CDR3 protein: CASTRGIAHNEQFF

D gene: .
J gene: TRBJ1-1
clone size: few
V gene: TRBV5-4
CDR3 DNA: TGTGCCAGCAGCTTGGTAGCGGGGATCCCTGAAGCTTTCTTT
CDR3 protein: CASSLVAGIPEAFF

D gene: TRBD1
J gene: TRBJ1-5
clone size: many
V gene: TRBV7-2
CDR3 DNA: TGTGCCAGCAGCTTAGGTGGTGACAGGGCCCAGCATTTT
CDR3 protein: CASSLGGDRAQHF

D gene: TRBD1
J gene: TRBJ2-4
clone size: few
V gene: TRBV7-2
CDR3 DNA: TGTGCCAGCAGATTGACAGGGGGCGAGAACATTCAGTACTTC
CDR3 protein: CASRLTGGENIQYF

D gene: .
J gene: TRBJ1-2
clone size: .
V gene: TRBV7-9
CDR3 DNA: TGTGCCAGCAGCTTAAGGCAGGTCCGAGGCTACACCTTC
CDR3 protein: CASSLRQVRGYTF

D gene: TRBD1
J gene: TRBJ1-4
clone size: .
V gene: TRBV7-4
CDR3 DNA: TGTGCCAGCAGCTCGGCCGCAGGGGGTGAAAAACTGTTTTTT
CDR3 protein: CASSSAAGGEKLFF

D gene: TRBD1
J gene: TRBJ1-5
clone size: .
V gene: TRBV6-2/TRBV6-3
CDR3 DNA: TGTGCCAGCAAGGGACAGGGGCTCAATCAGCCCCAGCATTTT
CDR3 protein: CASKGQGLNQPQHF

D gene: TRBD2
J gene: TRBJ2-7
clone size: few
V gene: TRBV6-6
CDR3 DNA: TGTGCCAGCAGTCCAGCCTTAGAGGGACTAGCGGGAGCACACTCCTACGAGCAGTACTTC
CDR3 protein: CASSPALEGLAGAHSYEQYF